A selection of T cell receptor beta chains follows, all from one sample in a study of cytomegalovirus exposure and HLA in healthy donors. Profiling relied on immunoSEQ multiplex PCR, and the TCRdb table lists in-frame clones only, not all of them. The repertoire consists of 200,000 to 300,000 clones, with around 90% occurring once and the leading ten covering 2.5% to 3.5%. Sequencing input: PBMCs. The receptors stem from a woman aged 25 to 39 in good health and CMV-seronegative. Each CDR3 is given with its conserved first and last residue. The D gene is left open where the match is weak. The listing skips clone size in some rows; elsewhere it reads once, few, many or a size class.

d_call,clone_size,j_call,v_call,cdr3_aa,cdr3_nt
.,.,TRBJ1-3,TRBV29-1,CSVLGGDSGNTIYF,TGCAGCGTCCTGGGAGGGGACTCTGGAAACACCATATATTTT
TRBD1,.,TRBJ2-5,TRBV18,CASSTTGGTGAKGETQYF,TGTGCCAGCTCTACAACAGGGGGCACGGGAGCTAAGGGAGAGACCCAGTACTTC
.,.,TRBJ1-2,TRBV27,CASSFTGTDLGGYTF,TGTGCCAGCAGTTTCACGGGGACCGATTTGGGGGGCTACACCTTC
.,once,TRBJ2-2,TRBV19,CASERFGIYTGELFF,TGTGCCAGTGAGCGTTTCGGGATCTACACCGGGGAGCTGTTTTTT
TRBD2,.,TRBJ2-2,TRBV27,CASSPGLAGGPTGELFF,TGTGCCAGCAGTCCGGGACTAGCGGGAGGGCCCACCGGGGAGCTGTTTTTT
.,.,TRBJ2-1,TRBV27,CASSLLTGHNEQFF,TGTGCCAGCAGTTTGCTGACTGGCCACAATGAGCAGTTCTTC
TRBD1,.,TRBJ2-7,TRBV7-3,CASSFGQGYEQYF,TGTGCCAGCAGCTTTGGACAGGGGTACGAGCAGTACTTC
.,.,TRBJ2-3,TRBV28,CASDVAGDTQYF,TGTGCCAGTGATGTCGCTGGAGATACGCAGTATTTT
.,.,TRBJ1-2,TRBV30,CAWSAGVKGYTF,TGTGCCTGGAGTGCGGGGGTTAAAGGCTACACCTTC
.,.,TRBJ2-7,TRBV11-2,CASSLEVGLPSLREQYF,TGTGCCAGCAGCTTAGAGGTGGGGTTGCCTTCACTAAGGGAGCAGTACTTC
TRBD2,.,TRBJ2-7,TRBV11-3,CASSSPGLAGGMAYEQYF,TGTGCCAGCAGCTCCCCCGGACTAGCGGGAGGGATGGCCTACGAGCAGTACTTC
.,.,TRBJ1-5,TRBV14,CASSQVCTDFNQPQHF,TGTGCCAGCAGCCAAGTGTGCACGGATTTCAATCAGCCCCAGCATTTT